A selection of T cell receptor beta chains follows, all from one sample in a study of Ad26.COV2.S vaccination and SARS-CoV-2 variants. Assay used: immunoSEQ multiplex PCR; TCRdb lists only in-frame clones, some missing. The sample includes around 310,000 clones, under 90% of them seen just once. The sequencing used peripheral blood, collected in a trial of Ad26.COV2.S vaccine versus placebo. These receptors came from a person aged 18-60 years who received the Ad26.COV2.S COVID-19 vaccine or a placebo. Both conserved end residues are part of each CDR3. D genes are given only for firm matches. Size values are once, few and many counts, or a class for expanded clones, and some rows have none.

>-|TRBV19|TRBD1|TRBJ2-5
TGTGCCAGCCGGACAGGGGCTTCGGAGACCCAGTACTTC
CASRTGASETQYF
>-|TRBV12-3/TRBV12-4|-|TRBJ1-1
TGTGCCAGCAGTTTGCAAACGAACACTGAAGCTTTCTTT
CASSLQTNTEAFF
>-|TRBV6-5|TRBD1|TRBJ1-2
TGTGCCAGCAATCCGACAGGGGGAATGGGCTACACCTTC
CASNPTGGMGYTF
>-|TRBV4-1|-|TRBJ1-5
TGCGCCCGCAGCCACGACCCCAATCAGCCCCAGCATTTT
CARSHDPNQPQHF
>-|TRBV5-1|TRBD1|TRBJ1-2
TGCGCCAGCAGCCTCCGGGACAGGGAATCTCACGGTGGCTACACCTTC
CASSLRDRESHGGYTF
>-|TRBV27|TRBD1|TRBJ2-5
TGTGCCAGCAGCTACAGGGACAGTCAAGAGACCCAGTACTTC
CASSYRDSQETQYF
>-|TRBV12-3/TRBV12-4|-|TRBJ2-3
TGTGCCAGCAGTTTGACGCAGTATTTT
CASSLTQYF
>-|TRBV29-1|TRBD2|TRBJ2-5
TGCAGCGTTCTAGCGGGAGCTTCTGAGACCCAGTACTTC
CSVLAGASETQYF
>-|TRBV7-9|-|TRBJ1-3
TGTGCCAGCAGCCAACGGATCTACTCTGGAAACACCATATATTTT
CASSQRIYSGNTIYF
>once|TRBV5-1|-|TRBJ1-1
TGCGCCAGCAGCTATCAGCCGGGTGATACTGAAGCTTTCTTT
CASSYQPGDTEAFF
>once|TRBV19|-|TRBJ1-3
TGTGCCAGTACCACAATTATGGGGTCCTCTGGAAACACCATATATTTT
CASTTIMGSSGNTIYF
>-|TRBV9|-|TRBJ1-2
TGTGCCAGCAGCGTAGAATTGGACGGGGGCTACACCTTC
CASSVELDGGYTF
>once|TRBV29-1|TRBD2|TRBJ2-3
TGCAGCGTTGAAGAATTAGCGGGGGATACGCAGTATTTT
CSVEELAGDTQYF
>-|TRBV5-1|TRBD2|TRBJ2-1
TGCGCCAGCAGCTTGTACGTCACTAGCGGGACCTACAATGAGCAGTTCTTC
CASSLYVTSGTYNEQFF
>-|TRBV9|-|TRBJ1-1
TGTGCCAGCAGCGTAGAAATTTTGGCTGAAGCTTTCTTT
CASSVEILAEAFF
>-|TRBV27|-|TRBJ2-1
TGTGCCAGCAGTTTATGGACAAACAATGAGCAGTTCTTC
CASSLWTNNEQFF
>-|TRBV7-2|TRBD1|TRBJ1-3
TGTGCCAGCAGCTCCGGGGGACAGAGAGGAAACACCATATATTTT
CASSSGGQRGNTIYF
>once|TRBV27|-|TRBJ1-2
TGTGCCAGCAGTTTAGTTTCAGGGAAAGGTGGCTACACCTTC
CASSLVSGKGGYTF
>-|TRBV6-1|-|TRBJ1-2
TGTGCCAGCAGTGAATATAAATCGTACCCAACCTATGGCTACACCTTC
CASSEYKSYPTYGYTF
>-|TRBV6-5|-|TRBJ2-1
TGTGCCAGCAGTCACAGATCACACAATGAGCAGTTCTTC
CASSHRSHNEQFF
>-|TRBV10-2|-|TRBJ1-5
TGCGCCAGCAGTGAAGGGTTCAATCAGCCCCAGCATTTT
CASSEGFNQPQHF
>-|TRBV5-4|-|TRBJ2-3
TGTGCCAGCAGCCTACAGGGCGGCACAGATACGCAGTATTTT
CASSLQGGTDTQYF
>-|TRBV7-9|-|TRBJ1-6
TGTGCCAGCAGCGCACCCGATTCACCCCTCCACTTT
CASSAPDSPLHF
>-|TRBV4-3|-|TRBJ2-1
TGCGCCAGCAGCCAAGATCCGTCAGGGGTTAGCTCCTACAATGAGCAGTTCTTC
CASSQDPSGVSSYNEQFF
>-|TRBV6-1|-|TRBJ1-1
TGTGCCAGCAGTGAAGCGAGCAGGACGGGCACTGAAGCTTTCTTT
CASSEASRTGTEAFF
>once|TRBV7-2|TRBD2|TRBJ2-3
TGTGCCAGCAGCTTAGGTGCCCTAGCGGGGCTGCCTTTT
CASSLGALAGLPF
>-|TRBV6-5|-|TRBJ2-1
TGTGCCAGCAGTTACGGGGCGGGGATGGGGCAGTTCTTC
CASSYGAGMGQFF
>-|TRBV9|-|TRBJ2-3
TGTGCCAGCAGCGTACCACCTAACCCCACAGATACGCAGTATTTT
CASSVPPNPTDTQYF
>-|TRBV5-8|-|TRBJ1-1
TGTGCCAGCAGCCCACCTGACACCACTGAAGCTTTCTTT
CASSPPDTTEAFF
>-|TRBV7-2|-|TRBJ2-2
TGTGCCAGCAGCTCCAGCAGATACAACACCGGGGAGCTGTTTTTT
CASSSSRYNTGELFF
>-|TRBV4-3|TRBD1|TRBJ1-1
TGCGCCAGCAGCCAGATCCGGGACAGGGAGGTTGAAGCTTTCTTT
CASSQIRDREVEAFF
>-|TRBV30|-|TRBJ1-1
TGTGCCTGGAACCATATGAACACTGAAGCTTTCTTT
CAWNHMNTEAFF
>-|TRBV6-5|-|TRBJ1-2
TGTGCCAGCAGTTACAGGGAGAGCTATGGCTACACCTTC
CASSYRESYGYTF
>-|TRBV18|-|TRBJ1-3
TGTGCCAGCTCACCATTAAGGACGGACTCTGGAAACACCATATATTTT
CASSPLRTDSGNTIYF
>-|TRBV6-5|-|TRBJ1-1
TGTGCCAGCAGCGGAGGGATGCGGATTGAAGCTTTCTTT
CASSGGMRIEAFF
>-|TRBV9|-|TRBJ1-1
TGTGCCAGCAGCCCACCTCACAGGAACCGACGGCCGAACACTGAAGCTTTCTTT
CASSPPHRNRRPNTEAFF
>-|TRBV19|-|TRBJ2-3
TGTGCCAGTAGTCGCAGTGGAAGGGGCACAGATACGCAGTATTTT
CASSRSGRGTDTQYF
>-|TRBV5-4|-|TRBJ2-7
TGTGCCAGCTTAAAGGCACCTGAAAACTACGAGCAGTACTTC
CASLKAPENYEQYF
>-|TRBV13|TRBD1|TRBJ2-5
TGTGCCAGCAGCACGGGACAGGAAGAGACCCAGTACTTC
CASSTGQEETQYF
>once|TRBV6-5|-|TRBJ1-3
TGTGCCAGCAGTTACTCTGGCCGCTCTGGAAACACCATATATTTT
CASSYSGRSGNTIYF
>-|TRBV23-1|TRBD2|TRBJ2-7
TGCGCCAGCCGATCCAGGACTAGCGAATTGTACGAGCAGTACTTC
CASRSRTSELYEQYF
>-|TRBV7-9|-|TRBJ1-2
TGTGCCAGCAGCACGGCGGCCTCTAACTATGGCTACACCTTC
CASSTAASNYGYTF
>-|TRBV19|-|TRBJ1-2
TGTGCCAGTAACCAGGGGTTGGATGGCTACACCTTC
CASNQGLDGYTF
>few|TRBV6-6|TRBD2|TRBJ2-1
TGTGCCAGCCGCGGTAGCGGGGGAGGTGAGCAGTTCTTC
CASRGSGGGEQFF
>-|TRBV5-6|TRBD1|TRBJ1-1
TGTGCCAGCAGCTTTTGGACAGGGGCGGTTGAAGCTTTCTTT
CASSFWTGAVEAFF
>-|TRBV19|-|TRBJ1-1
TGTGCCAGTAGTATAGAGAACAGTCGCATGAACACTGAAGCTTTCTTT
CASSIENSRMNTEAFF
>-|TRBV7-7|TRBD1|TRBJ2-5
TGTGCCAGCAGCTTAGAGGGACAGGGTGGGAAGACCCAGTACTTC
CASSLEGQGGKTQYF
>-|TRBV7-3|-|TRBJ2-1
TGTGCCAGCACCCCGGGGGTAGCGGCCTACAATGAGCAGTTCTTC
CASTPGVAAYNEQFF